This entry features one T cell receptor beta chain sequence. Antigen unknown. The record originates from a study of cytomegalovirus exposure and HLA in healthy donors. Per germline, CDR1 SGHAT and CDR2 FQNNGV. Trimming at V came to 4 bases and at J to 4 bases, leaving 9 bases not matched to a gene. The CDR3 extends over 16 amino acids. In the PCR, 60 Vbeta and 13 Jbeta primers were used. Produced via immunoSEQ multiplex PCR; TCRdb's table is partial and in-frame only. The repertoire holds about 70,000 clones, with 86% as singletons. Study outcomes and limitations: Later genetic work tied a missense DCLRE1C variant to beta-chain V and J trimming. Per a prior analysis, the majority of TCR beta V segments were productive roughly 87% or roughly 30% of the time. In a later analysis, compared with equally common non-associated chains, HLA-associated beta chains were more expanded. Per a later analysis, fewer than 20,000 TCR beta sequences showed association with HLA alleles at 0.05 false discovery rate.

Sequenced: PBMCs. V usage is TRBV11-2 and J usage is TRBJ2-1; the match to TRBD1 covers 8 bases. The clonotype originates from a woman in her twenties or thirties in good health and CMV-seronegative. CDR3 residues: CASSSPGTGGYNEQFF. CDR3 DNA sequence: TGTGCCAGCAGCTCTCCCGGGACAGGCGGATACAATGAGCAGTTCTTC.